This T cell receptor beta chain comes out of a study of preoperative IRX-2 immunotherapy in early breast cancer. Specified treatment: preoperative locoregional IRX-2 cytokine immunotherapy. The CDR3 spans 13 residues. Sequencing was performed with immunoSEQ multiplex PCR; in TCRdb, only in-frame clones are kept and a portion is missing. Of roughly 5,600 clones listed, approximately 73% are singletons. The receptor was derived from a human donor with breast cancer. This sample comprised tumor tissue, obtained before IRX-2 immunotherapy. V is TRBV1 and J is TRBJ1-1. TRBV1 is a pseudogene segment. CDR3 sequence: CASSQFPPTEAFF. CDR3 bases: TGCGCCAGCAGCCAATTTCCTCCGACTGAAGCTTTCTTT.